This T cell receptor beta chain stems from a study of radiation and T cells in renal cell carcinoma. Whole-study findings and limits: From baseline, blood top tumor clonotypes peaked at 2 weeks post-radiation. Pretreatment tumor biopsies were lacking, so baseline clonotypes are unknown.

With V trimmed by 6 bases and J by 9 bases, 8 bases remained unmatched. The length of the CDR3 is 14 residues. Per germline, CDR1 MNHEY and CDR2 SVGAGI. A word on this clone: As yet, its antigen is unknown.

The sample's time point: blood 4 weeks post-SBRT, at nephrectomy. The treatment: 15 Gy SBRT to primary tumor, nephrectomy 4 weeks later. Nephrectomy followed 15 Gy stereotactic body radiation by 4 weeks. After SBRT, blood was collected at 2 and 4 weeks, plus baseline. Some clones are missing from TCRdb's copy, which holds only in-frame ones; the method was immunoSEQ multiplex PCR. In the table there are some 64,000 clones, 60% to 85% of which are singletons. The source is a man aged 55 to 69 with renal cell carcinoma. V and J are TRBV6-5 and TRBJ1-6, with TRBD1 identical over 7 bases. The sequencing here drew on blood, taken from a patient whose treatment included radiotherapy and nephrectomy. The CDR3 region is CASRVTGNSSPLHF. DNA of the CDR3: TGTGCCAGCAGAGTGACAGGGAACAGTTCACCCCTCCACTTT.